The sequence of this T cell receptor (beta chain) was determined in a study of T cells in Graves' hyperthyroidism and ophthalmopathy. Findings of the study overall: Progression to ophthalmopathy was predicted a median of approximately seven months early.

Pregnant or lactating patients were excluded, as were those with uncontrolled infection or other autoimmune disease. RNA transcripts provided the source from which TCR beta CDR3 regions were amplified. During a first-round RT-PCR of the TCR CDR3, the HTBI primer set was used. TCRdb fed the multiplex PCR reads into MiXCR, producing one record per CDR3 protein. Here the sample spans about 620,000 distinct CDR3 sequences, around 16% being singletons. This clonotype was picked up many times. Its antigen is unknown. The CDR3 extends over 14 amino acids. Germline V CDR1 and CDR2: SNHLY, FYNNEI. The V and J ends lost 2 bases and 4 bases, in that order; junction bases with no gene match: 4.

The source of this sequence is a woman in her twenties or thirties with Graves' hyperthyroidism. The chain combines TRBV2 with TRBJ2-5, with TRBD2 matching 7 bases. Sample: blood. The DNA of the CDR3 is TGTGCCAGCAGTGAAATGTCGGGGGGAGAGACCCAGTACTTC. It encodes CASSEMSGGETQYF.